This T cell receptor (beta chain) appears in the sequencing data of a study of early T cells in non-severe SARS-CoV-2 infection. In the study overall: The study sequenced bulk RNA from unsorted whole blood, with chains unpaired.

Each CDR3 protein gets one entry after TCRdb re-called the 5' RACE reads with MiXCR. Here the sample spans fewer than 85,000 distinct CDR3 sequences, roughly 12% being singletons. The sequence was obtained from an adult who was a healthcare worker with PCR-confirmed SARS-CoV-2 infection or an uninfected control (not recorded which). Sequencing used whole blood.

The CDR3 here is CASSPIEAPSTDTQYF. DNA of the CDR3: TGTGCCAGCAGCCCCATTGAGGCCCCTAGCACAGATACGCAGTATTTT. The chain joins TRBV12-3 or TRBV12-4 to TRBJ2-3; D is uncertain. V was shortened by 6 bases and J by 0 bases, with 16 bases between the two germline ends. The CDR3 totals 16 residues.